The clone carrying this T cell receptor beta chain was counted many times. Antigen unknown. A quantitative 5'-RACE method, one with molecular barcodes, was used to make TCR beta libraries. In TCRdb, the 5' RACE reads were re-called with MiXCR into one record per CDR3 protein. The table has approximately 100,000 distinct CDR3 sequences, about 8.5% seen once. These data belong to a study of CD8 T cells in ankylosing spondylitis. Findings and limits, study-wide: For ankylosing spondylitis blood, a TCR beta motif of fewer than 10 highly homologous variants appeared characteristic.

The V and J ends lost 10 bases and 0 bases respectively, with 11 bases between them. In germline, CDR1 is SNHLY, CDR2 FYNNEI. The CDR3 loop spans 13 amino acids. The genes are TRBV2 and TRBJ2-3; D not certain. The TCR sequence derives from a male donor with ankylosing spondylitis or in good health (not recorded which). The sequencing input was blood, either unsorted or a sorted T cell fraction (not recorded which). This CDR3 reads CATPNGSTDTQYF. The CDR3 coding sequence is TGTGCCACCCCGAATGGGAGCACAGATACGCAGTATTTT.